This record concerns one TCR beta chain sequence. The antigen is not known. CDR1 is SGHAT, CDR2 FQNNGV, per germline. V was cut by 6 bases and J by 1 base, with 13 bases left in between. The CDR3 covers 15 residues. TCRdb keeps only in-frame clones here, not all; method: immunoSEQ multiplex PCR. The sample gives approximately 89,000 clones, roughly 92% of which show up once; 0.15% to 0.2% is in the top ten. This sample was included in a study of graft-versus-host responses after intestinal transplantation. The specimen comprised unstimulated CD4+ T cells sorted from spleen or lymph node cells, sampled before intestinal transplant. This sequence originates from a human donor who received an intestinal transplant. The chain combines TRBV11-2 with TRBJ2-1, with D possibly matching TRBD2 (5 bases). CDR3 amino acids: CASSPSRRSYNEQFF. CDR3 bases: TGTGCCAGCAGTCCTAGCCGTCGATCCTACAATGAGCAGTTCTTC.